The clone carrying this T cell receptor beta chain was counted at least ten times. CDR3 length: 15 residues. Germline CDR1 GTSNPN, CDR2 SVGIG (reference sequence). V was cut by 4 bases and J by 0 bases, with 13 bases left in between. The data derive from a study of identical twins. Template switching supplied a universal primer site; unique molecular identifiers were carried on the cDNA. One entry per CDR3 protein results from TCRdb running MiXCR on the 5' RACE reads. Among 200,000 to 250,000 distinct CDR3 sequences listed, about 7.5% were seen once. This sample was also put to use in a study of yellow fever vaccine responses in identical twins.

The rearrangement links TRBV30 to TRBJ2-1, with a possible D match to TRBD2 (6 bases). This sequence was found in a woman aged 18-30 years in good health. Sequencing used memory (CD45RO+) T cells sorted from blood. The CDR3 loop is CAWTGLSSSYNEQFF. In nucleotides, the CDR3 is TGTGCCTGGACAGGACTATCGAGCTCCTACAATGAGCAGTTCTTC.